These 30 T cell receptor beta chains were all obtained from the same sample, sequenced in a study of cytotoxic CD8 clonotypes in ibrutinib-treated CLL. Libraries were prepared by immunoSEQ multiplex PCR; TCRdb keeps only in-frame clonotypes and omits some of them. The sample contains fewer than 40,000 clones, roughly two thirds of which appear only once. Sequencing was performed on PBMCs, taken at disease progression, from a patient treated with ibrutinib. The receptor set was obtained from a human donor with chronic lymphocytic leukemia.

This chain links TRBV2 with TRBJ1-1; 9 nucleotides agree with TRBD1. Germline-derived CDR1 and CDR2 are SNHLY and FYNNEI. This CDR3 region has 13 residues. Trimming took 8 bases from V and 3 from J; bases not matched to a gene: 4. CDR3 sequence: CASVRDRDTEAFF. As DNA, the CDR3 is TGTGCCAGCGTCCGGGACAGGGACACTGAAGCTTTCTTT.

The genes are TRBV11-2 and TRBJ2-5; D is unresolved. Trimming left V 0 bases short and J 1 base short, with 12 bases between. Germline assignment: CDR1 SGHAT and CDR2 FQNNGV. The CDR3 has 16 residues. This chain's CDR3 is CASSLEGYGFQETQYF. Here the CDR3 DNA reads TGTGCCAGCAGCTTAGAAGGGTACGGGTTCCAAGAGACCCAGTACTTC.

This clone appeared once. This chain joins TRBV5-4 and TRBJ1-2; D is uncertain. Trimming took 1 base from V and 7 from J, leaving 26 bases between them. The CDR3 is 18 amino acids. Germline V gene data show CDR1 as SGHNT and CDR2 as YYREEE (reference sequence). In DNA form, the CDR3 reads TGTGCCAGCAGCTTGCCCGAATATCGGCCGAGTATACGGGGTGGCTACACCTTC. Its translation is CASSLPEYRPSIRGGYTF.

The J gene is TRBJ2-2, the V gene TRBV7-3; D is possibly TRBD2 (7 bases). Trimming removed 5 bases at V and 5 bases at J, with 12 bases between. This CDR3 comprises 14 residues. CDR1 is SGHTA, CDR2 FQGTGA, per germline. The CDR3 reads CASSPRGGTGELFF. The CDR3 DNA is TGTGCCAGCAGCCCAAGGGGGGGTACCGGGGAGCTGTTTTTT.

This clone has just one count. CDR3 region: CTSPGLRSTDTQYF. The CDR3 region has the DNA TGCACCAGCCCGGGACTACGTAGCACAGATACGCAGTATTTT. The rearrangement joins TRBV1 to TRBJ2-3; the table's D call of TRBD2 was not tested on the DNA. TRBV1 is assigned pseudogene status. The CDR3 totals 14 residues.

The chain carries TRBV2 and TRBJ2-7; 9 bases are a match to TRBD2. The CDR3 totals 15 residues. CDR1 is SNHLY and CDR2 is FYNNEI in the germline V gene. J lost 7 bases, V lost 6 bases, and 13 bases had no gene match. The CDR3 sequence: CASRAWASGTREQYF. As DNA, the CDR3 is TGTGCCAGCAGGGCCTGGGCTAGCGGGACGAGGGAGCAGTACTTC.

The chain is built from TRBV27 and TRBJ2-5, with D unresolved. CDR1 is MNHEY, CDR2 SMNVEV, per germline (reference sequence). CDR3 length equals 14 residues. The V and J ends lost 4 bases and 4 bases respectively, with 13 bases between them. The chain's CDR3 is CASSSWGSGETQYF. The CDR3 nucleotides are TGTGCCAGCAGTTCATGGGGAAGTGGAGAGACCCAGTACTTC.

The chain uses TRBV6-5 and TRBJ2-1, with 15 bases identical to TRBD2. Germline V gene lookup returns CDR1 MNHEY and CDR2 SVGAGI. J was trimmed by 9 bases and V by 5 bases; bases with no gene match: 5. The length of the CDR3 is 15 residues. CDR3 nucleotide sequence: TGTGCCAGCAGTGGTGGACTAGCGGGAGGGGGTGAGCAGTTCTTC. Its protein product is CASSGGLAGGGEQFF.

The chain couples TRBV14 to TRBJ1-2; no firm D call. This CDR3 has 15 residues. V lost 2 bases and J 1 base, leaving 11 bases between the germline ends. Germline-derived CDR1 and CDR2 are SGHDN and FVKESK. The CDR3, as DNA: TGTGCCAGCAGCCAACTTGATTGGGATAACTATGGCTACACCTTC. It is translated as CASSQLDWDNYGYTF.

The genes are TRBV28 and TRBJ1-2, with 9 bases matching TRBD1. Germline CDR1 reads MDHEN; CDR2 reads SYDVKM. This CDR3 is 13 amino acids long. The J segment lost 7 bases and the V segment lost 10 bases, leaving 10 bases of the junction unmatched. The CDR3 DNA is TGTGCCACCCGACAGGGGGGACCAGTTGGCTACACCTTC. Translation: CATRQGGPVGYTF.

V and J are TRBV4-1 and TRBJ2-7; 12 bases are shared with TRBD2. The CDR3 runs to 15 residues. Trimming took 4 bases from V and 2 from J; bases not matched to a gene: 3. From germline, CDR1 is MGHRA and CDR2 YSYEKL. In DNA form, the CDR3 reads TGCGCCAGCAGCCCTCTAGCGGGAGGGCCCTACGAGCAGTACTTC. Residues: CASSPLAGGPYEQYF.

This rearrangement joins TRBV11-2 to TRBJ1-1; 8 positions agree with TRBD1. V shed 4 bases, J shed 5 bases, and the junction held 3 bases outside the gene matches. CDR3 length: 13 amino acids. Germline V lookup: CDR1 SGHAT, CDR2 FQNNGV. CDR3 in amino acids: CASSSGQVTEAFF. CDR3 DNA sequence: TGTGCCAGCAGCTCGGGACAGGTTACTGAAGCTTTCTTT.

The chain has TRBV19 and TRBJ2-7, with 11 bases aligning to TRBD2. Losses at the gene ends were 4 bases for V and 1 base for J; bases not matched to a gene: 3. Germline V gene sequence: CDR1 LNHDA, CDR2 SQIVND (reference sequence). The CDR3 consists of 15 residues. The DNA of the CDR3 is TGTGCCAGTAGTAGAACTAGCGGGGGTTCCTACGAGCAGTACTTC. Translated: CASSRTSGGSYEQYF.

This chain uses TRBV6-5 with TRBJ1-1; D ambiguous. Looked up from germline, CDR1 is MNHEY and CDR2 is SVGAGI. V shed 5 bases and J shed 1 base, with 5 bases lying between them. The CDR3 runs to 12 residues. The CDR3 coding sequence is TGTGCCAGCAGTCCCCGGAACACTGAAGCTTTCTTT. Translating it yields CASSPRNTEAFF.

The rearrangement joins TRBV9 to TRBJ2-1; 8 bases match TRBD2. The V and J ends lost 3 bases and 9 bases, in that order; junction bases with no gene match: 17. Germline CDR1 is SGDLS and CDR2 is YYNGEE. This CDR3 region has 17 residues. The CDR3 loop is CASSAPRGGLVQGEQFF. The CDR3, as DNA: TGTGCCAGCAGCGCCCCACGGGGGGGACTGGTACAGGGTGAGCAGTTCTTC. The whole variable domain, remainder taken from reference TRBV9 and TRBJ2-1, is DSGVTQTPKHLITATGQRVTLRCSPRSGDLSVYWYQQSLDQGLQFLIQYYNGEERAKGNILERFSAQQFPDLHSELNLSSLELGDSALYFCASSAPRGGLVQGEQFFGPGTRLTVL.

This chain uses TRBV10-3 with TRBJ2-3; 13 bases agree with TRBD2. The length of the CDR3 is 15 residues. Trimming removed 7 bases from V and 6 bases from J; junction bases left unmatched: 7. CDR1 ENHRY and CDR2 SYGVKD come from the germline V gene. The CDR3 loop is CAIKRTSGREDTQYF. As DNA, the CDR3 is TGTGCCATCAAAAGGACTAGCGGGAGAGAGGATACGCAGTATTTT.

This chain uses TRBV9 with TRBJ2-2, with D perhaps TRBD1 (6 bases). V lost 0 bases and J lost 5, with 11 bases in between. CDR1 is SGDLS, CDR2 YYNGEE, per germline. The CDR3 is 15 residues long. The CDR3 spells CASSVGTEGTGELFF. CDR3 bases: TGTGCCAGCAGCGTAGGGACAGAGGGGACCGGGGAGCTGTTTTTT.

This clone is deemed medium-sized. The chain joins TRBV27 to TRBJ1-1; possibly TRBD1 for D (6 bases). The CDR3 spans 14 residues. Trimming took 0 bases from V and 3 from J, leaving 8 bases between them. Germline V gene sequence: CDR1 MNHEY, CDR2 SMNVEV (reference sequence). The CDR3 DNA sequence: TGTGCCAGCAGTTTATCGAGGGGGGACACTGAAGCTTTCTTT. Protein: CASSLSRGDTEAFF.

The chain combines TRBV7-2 with TRBJ2-7; 7 bases line up with TRBD2. Unmatched junction bases numbered 7, after V lost 4 bases and J lost 1 base. The length of the CDR3 is 15 residues. The germline gives CDR1 SGHTA, CDR2 FQGNSA. CDR3 sequence: CASSSWGGSSYEQYF. Written as DNA, the CDR3 is TGTGCCAGCAGCTCCTGGGGGGGTTCGTCCTACGAGCAGTACTTC. The entire variable domain, with the rest obtained from reference TRBV7-2 and TRBJ2-7, is as follows: GAGVSQSPSNKVTEKGKDVELRCDPISGHTALYWYRQSLGQGLEFLIYFQGNSAPDKSGLPSDRFSAERTGGSVSTLTIQRTQQEDSAVYLCASSSWGGSSYEQYFGPGTRLTVT.

The rearrangement joins TRBV7-2 to TRBJ1-5, with D tentatively TRBD1 (5 bases). This CDR3 has 11 residues. The ends were cut back, 5 bases at V and 11 bases at J, with 10 bases in the middle. Germline V gene lookup returns CDR1 SGHTA and CDR2 FQGNSA. The CDR3 loop is CASSGGGAQHF. CDR3 DNA: TGTGCCAGCAGCGGGGGGGGAGCCCAGCATTTT.

The chain joins TRBV5-1 to TRBJ2-7; D call uncertain. The CDR3 is 16 residues long. From germline, CDR1 is SGHRS and CDR2 YFSETQ. V lost 4 bases and J lost 2, with 19 bases in between. The CDR3 loop is CASSRQVTETTYEQYF. CDR3 in DNA: TGCGCCAGCAGCCGCCAGGTCACAGAAACTACCTACGAGCAGTACTTC.

The chain carries TRBV15 and TRBJ1-1; no firm D call. Trimming stripped 0 bases from V and 3 bases from J, with 11 bases between. The CDR3 has 15 amino acids. The germline CDR1 and CDR2 sequences are LNHNV and YYDKDF (reference sequence). The CDR3 nucleotides read TGTGCCACCAGCAGAGATTATGGCGAGGACACTGAAGCTTTCTTT. Translation: CATSRDYGEDTEAFF.

This rearrangement joins TRBV6-6 to TRBJ2-3, with a tentative D call TRBD1 (6 bases). CDR3 size: 15 residues. Per the germline V gene, CDR1 is MNHNY and CDR2 is SVGAGI (reference sequence). With 2 bases removed from V and 2 bases from J, the gap between germline ends came to 11 bases. The CDR3 bases are TGTGCCAGCAGTTACCAGGGGCTGTCCACAGATACGCAGTATTTT. It yields the protein CASSYQGLSTDTQYF.

V gene TRBV27 combines with J gene TRBJ2-1; 9 bases are shared with TRBD2. CDR3 length equals 18 residues. Trimming took 6 bases from V and 4 from J; bases not matched to a gene: 16. CDR1 and CDR2 from the germline V gene are MNHEY and SMNVEV (reference sequence). CDR3 region: CASSVKGPTSGLYNEQFF. CDR3 nucleotide sequence: TGTGCCAGCAGCGTAAAAGGGCCGACTAGCGGCTTATACAATGAGCAGTTCTTC.

In this sample, this clone is medium-sized (0.01 to 0.1%). This rearrangement joins TRBV27 to TRBJ2-7; D remains ambiguous. The CDR3 is 12 amino acids. Germline loops: CDR1 MNHEY, CDR2 SMNVEV (reference sequence). Between the trimmed V and J ends, which lost 2 bases and 7 bases, there was a span of 9 bases. The CDR3 DNA reads as TGTGCCAGCAGTTTAGGCGGATTTGAGCAGTACTTC. Protein product: CASSLGGFEQYF.

This clone turned up a few times. The chain combines TRBV19 with TRBJ1-4; D uncertain. Deletions cut 4 bases from V and 7 bases from J, with 7 bases between. Germline loops: CDR1 LNHDA, CDR2 SQIVND (reference sequence). This CDR3 contains 12 residues. In DNA, the CDR3 is TGTGCCAGTAGTAGGGAGGGTGAAAAACTGTTTTTT. It translates to CASSREGEKLFF.

V gene TRBV28 combines with J gene TRBJ2-7; D unclear. The germline gives CDR1 MDHEN, CDR2 SYDVKM. Trimming cost V 7 bases and J 2 bases, with 18 bases left between them. This CDR3 has 15 amino acids. The CDR3 sequence is CASTSNRGRTYEQYF. The CDR3 coding sequence is TGTGCCAGCACCTCTAATAGAGGCCGCACCTACGAGCAGTACTTC.

The V call is TRBV5-6, the J call TRBJ2-7; D not certain. Germline CDR1 and CDR2: SGHDT and YYEEEE. With 4 bases removed from V and 1 base from J, the gap between germline ends came to 9 bases. CDR3 size: 13 residues. The CDR3 bases are TGTGCCAGCAGCGGTCGAATATCCTACGAGCAGTACTTC. Translating gives CASSGRISYEQYF. Full variable domain (rest looked up from reference TRBV5-6 and TRBJ2-7): DAGVTQSPTHLIKTRGQQVTLRCSPKSGHDTVSWYQQALGQGPQFIFQYYEEEERQRGNFPDRFSGHQFPNYSSELNVNALLLGDSALYLCASSGRISYEQYFGPGTRLTVT.

This clone has more than one count but fewer than ten. The CDR3 DNA reads TGTGCCAGCAGCTCCTCATTAGCGGGAGTCGCAGATACGCAGTATTTT. Amino acids: CASSSSLAGVADTQYF. The gene calls are TRBV13 and TRBJ2-3; 9 nucleotides align to TRBD2. The CDR3 is made up of 16 amino acids. From germline, CDR1 is PRHDT and CDR2 FYEKMQ (reference sequence). The junction had 9 bases not matched to a gene; V was cut back by 4 bases and J by 4 bases.

As to this clone: Relative to the germline gene, one junction end is altered; a read error may explain this. The gene calls are TRBV7-7 and TRBJ2-7, with D unresolved. CDR1 is SSHAT and CDR2 is FNYEAQ in the germline V gene (reference sequence). The CDR3 is 13 amino acids. The CDR3 is CASSQDSLGEQYF. As DNA, the CDR3 is TGTGCTAGCAGCCAAGACTCCCTTGGCGAGCAGTACTTC.